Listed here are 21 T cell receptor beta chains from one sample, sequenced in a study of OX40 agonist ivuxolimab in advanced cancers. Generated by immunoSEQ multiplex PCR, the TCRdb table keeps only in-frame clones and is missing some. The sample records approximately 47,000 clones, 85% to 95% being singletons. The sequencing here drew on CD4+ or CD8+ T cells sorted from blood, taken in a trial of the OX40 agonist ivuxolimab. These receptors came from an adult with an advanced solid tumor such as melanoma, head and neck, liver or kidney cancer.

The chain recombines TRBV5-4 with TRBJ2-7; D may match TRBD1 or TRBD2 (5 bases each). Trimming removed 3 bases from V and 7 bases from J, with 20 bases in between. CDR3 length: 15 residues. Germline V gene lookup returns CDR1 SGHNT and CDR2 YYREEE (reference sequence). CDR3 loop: CASSSTPGTLLEQYF. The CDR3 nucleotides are TGTGCCAGCAGCTCGACCCCCGGGACCCTATTAGAGCAGTACTTC.

The CDR3 protein is CASSLGRRTEAFF. CDR3 in DNA: TGTGCCAGCAGTTTAGGGAGGCGGACGGAAGCTTTCTTT. The rearrangement uses TRBV27 and TRBJ1-1; D remains ambiguous. CDR3 length: 13 residues. From germline, CDR1 is MNHEY and CDR2 SMNVEV (reference sequence). The V end was cut by 2 bases, the J end by 8 bases, with 12 bases between.

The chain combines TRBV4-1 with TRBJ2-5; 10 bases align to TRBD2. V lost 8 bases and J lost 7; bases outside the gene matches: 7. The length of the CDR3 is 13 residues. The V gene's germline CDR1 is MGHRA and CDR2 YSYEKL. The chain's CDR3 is CASSGTSEGTQYF. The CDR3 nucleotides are TGCGCCAGCTCCGGGACTAGCGAGGGGACCCAGTACTTC.

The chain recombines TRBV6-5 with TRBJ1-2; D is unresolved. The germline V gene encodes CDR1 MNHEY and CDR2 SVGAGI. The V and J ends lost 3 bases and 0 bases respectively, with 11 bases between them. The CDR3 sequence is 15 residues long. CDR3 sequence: CASSYSEAANYGYTF. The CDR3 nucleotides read TGTGCCAGCAGTTATTCGGAAGCAGCTAACTATGGCTACACCTTC.

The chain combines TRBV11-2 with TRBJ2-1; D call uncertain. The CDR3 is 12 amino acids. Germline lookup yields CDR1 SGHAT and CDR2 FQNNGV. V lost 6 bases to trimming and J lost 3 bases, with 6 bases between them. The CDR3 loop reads CASSWGYNEQFF. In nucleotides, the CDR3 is TGTGCCAGCAGTTGGGGCTACAATGAGCAGTTCTTC.

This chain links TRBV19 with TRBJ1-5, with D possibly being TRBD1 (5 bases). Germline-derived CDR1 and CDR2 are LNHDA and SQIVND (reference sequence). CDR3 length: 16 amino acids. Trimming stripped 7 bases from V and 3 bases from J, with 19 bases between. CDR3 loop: CASTMYGGGFNQPQHF. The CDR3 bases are TGTGCCAGTACGATGTATGGGGGAGGTTTCAATCAGCCCCAGCATTTT.

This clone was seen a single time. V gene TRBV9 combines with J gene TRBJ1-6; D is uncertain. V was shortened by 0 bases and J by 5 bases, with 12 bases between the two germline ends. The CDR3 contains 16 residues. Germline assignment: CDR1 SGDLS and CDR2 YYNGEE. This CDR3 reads CASSVGNGENNSPLHF. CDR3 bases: TGTGCCAGCAGCGTAGGAAATGGCGAAAATAATTCACCCCTCCACTTT.

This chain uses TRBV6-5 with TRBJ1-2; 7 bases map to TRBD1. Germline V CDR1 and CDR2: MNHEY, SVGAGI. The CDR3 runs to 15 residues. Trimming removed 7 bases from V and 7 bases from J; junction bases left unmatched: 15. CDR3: CASKGTDDTWTGYTF. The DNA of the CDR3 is TGTGCCAGCAAGGGGACAGATGATACGTGGACTGGCTACACCTTC.

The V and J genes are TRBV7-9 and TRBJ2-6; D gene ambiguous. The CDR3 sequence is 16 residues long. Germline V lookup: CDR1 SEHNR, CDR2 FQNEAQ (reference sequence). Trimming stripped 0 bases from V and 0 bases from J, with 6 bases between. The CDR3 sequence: CASSLAWGSGANVLTF. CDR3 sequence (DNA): TGTGCCAGCAGCTTAGCGTGGGGCTCTGGGGCCAACGTCCTGACTTTC. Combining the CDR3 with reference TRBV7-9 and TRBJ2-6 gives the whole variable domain DTGVSQNPRHKITKRGQNVTFRCDPISEHNRLYWYRQTLGQGPEFLTYFQNEAQLEKSRLLSDRFSAERPKGSFSTLEIQRTEQGDSAMYLCASSLAWGSGANVLTFGAGSRLTVL.

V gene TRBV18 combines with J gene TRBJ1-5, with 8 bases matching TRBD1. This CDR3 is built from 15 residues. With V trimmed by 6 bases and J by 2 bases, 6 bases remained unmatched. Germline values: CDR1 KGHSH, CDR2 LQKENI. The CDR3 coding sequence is TGTGCCAGCTCCGCAAACAGGGGGGGCAATCAGCCCCAGCATTTT. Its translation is CASSANRGGNQPQHF.

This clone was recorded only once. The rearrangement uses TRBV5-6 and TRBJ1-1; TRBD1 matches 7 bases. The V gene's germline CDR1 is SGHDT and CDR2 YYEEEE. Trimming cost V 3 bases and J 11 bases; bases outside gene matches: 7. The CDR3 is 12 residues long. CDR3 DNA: TGTGCCAGCAGCTCAGAGACAGGGAGGGCTTTCTTT. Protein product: CASSSETGRAFF.

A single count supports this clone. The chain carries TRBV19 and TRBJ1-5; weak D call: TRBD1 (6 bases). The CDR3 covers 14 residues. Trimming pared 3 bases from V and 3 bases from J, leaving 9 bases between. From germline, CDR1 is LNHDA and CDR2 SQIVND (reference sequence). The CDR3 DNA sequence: TGTGCCAGTAGTATTCGGGACATCAATCAGCCCCAGCATTTT. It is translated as CASSIRDINQPQHF.

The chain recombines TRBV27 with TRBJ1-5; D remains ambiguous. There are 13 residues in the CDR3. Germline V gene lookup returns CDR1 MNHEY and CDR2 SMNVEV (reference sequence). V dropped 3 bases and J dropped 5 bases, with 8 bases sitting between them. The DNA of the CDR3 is TGTGCCAGCAGTTTGCGGGTCTATCAGCCCCAGCATTTT. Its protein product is CASSLRVYQPQHF.

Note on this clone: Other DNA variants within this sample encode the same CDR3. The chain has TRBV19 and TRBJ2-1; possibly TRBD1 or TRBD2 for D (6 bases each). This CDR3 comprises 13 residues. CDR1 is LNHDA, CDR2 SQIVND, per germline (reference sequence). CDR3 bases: TGTGCTTCCTCGGGGGCACGGTACAATGAGCAGTTCTTC. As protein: CASSGARYNEQFF.

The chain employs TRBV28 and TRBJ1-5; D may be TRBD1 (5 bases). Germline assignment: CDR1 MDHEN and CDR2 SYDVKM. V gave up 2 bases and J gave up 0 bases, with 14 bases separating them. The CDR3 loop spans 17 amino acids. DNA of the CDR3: TGTGCCAGCAGTTTAGGGGACGGGAGCTTTAGCAATCAGCCCCAGCATTTT. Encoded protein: CASSLGDGSFSNQPQHF.

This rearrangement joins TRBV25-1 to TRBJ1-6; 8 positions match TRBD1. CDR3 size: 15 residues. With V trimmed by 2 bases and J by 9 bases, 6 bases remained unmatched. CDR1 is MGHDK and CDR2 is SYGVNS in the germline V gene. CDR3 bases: TGTGCCAGCAGTGAACTGCAGGGGGCGAGTTCACCCCTCCACTTT. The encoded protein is CASSELQGASSPLHF.

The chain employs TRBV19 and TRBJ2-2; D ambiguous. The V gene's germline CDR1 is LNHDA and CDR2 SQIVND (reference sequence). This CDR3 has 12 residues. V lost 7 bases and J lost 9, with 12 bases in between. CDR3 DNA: TGTGCCAGTATCAATGAGTCTCGGGAGCTGTTTTTT. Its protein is CASINESRELFF.

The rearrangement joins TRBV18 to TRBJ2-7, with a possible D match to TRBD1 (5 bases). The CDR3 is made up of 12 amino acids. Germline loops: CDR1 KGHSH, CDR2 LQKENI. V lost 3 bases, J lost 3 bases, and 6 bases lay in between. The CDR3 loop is CASSPDNYEQYF. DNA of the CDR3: TGTGCCAGCTCACCGGACAACTACGAGCAGTACTTC.

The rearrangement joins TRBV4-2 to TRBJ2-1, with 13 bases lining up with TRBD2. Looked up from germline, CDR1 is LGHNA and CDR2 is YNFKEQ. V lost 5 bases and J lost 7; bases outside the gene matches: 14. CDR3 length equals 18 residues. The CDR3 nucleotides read TGTGCCAGCAGCGTAGACCCAACTAGCGGGGGGGCCTGGAATGAGCAGTTCTTC. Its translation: CASSVDPTSGGAWNEQFF.

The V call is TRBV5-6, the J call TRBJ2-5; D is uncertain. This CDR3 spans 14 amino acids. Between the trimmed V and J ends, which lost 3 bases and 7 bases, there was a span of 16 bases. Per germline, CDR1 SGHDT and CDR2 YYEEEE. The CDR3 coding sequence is TGTGCCAGCAGCTATGGCTGGGGAATGGGGACCCAGTACTTC. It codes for CASSYGWGMGTQYF.

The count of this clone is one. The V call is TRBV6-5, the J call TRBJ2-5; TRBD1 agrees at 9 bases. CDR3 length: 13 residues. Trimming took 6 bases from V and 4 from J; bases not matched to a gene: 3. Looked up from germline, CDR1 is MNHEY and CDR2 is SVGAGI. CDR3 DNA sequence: TGTGCCAGCAGAAGACAGGGGGGAGAGACCCAGTACTTC. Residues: CASRRQGGETQYF.